This T cell receptor (beta chain) was sequenced during a study of long-term antiretroviral therapy in people with HIV (dated by TCRdb to 2022 to 2024). With respect to the entire study: Collection of the earliest samples took place about a decade ahead of the 2015 WHO recommendation for immediate ART, at a time when ART was typically delayed until CD4 counts fell. Of the roughly 31 participants with HIV, more than 10 were female. From a few dozen adults with confirmed HIV infection, the cohort provided under 200 cryopreserved PBMC samples, gathered serially across a mean of approximately six years (range 1-12). Whether ART initiation and durable HIV suppression were associated with changes in peripheral blood TRB repertoire composition and diversity was tested in a retrospective serial study. No cross-contamination during QIAcube processing was seen in test extractions of a monoclonal T-cell line run alongside 30 to 35 polyclonal samples. The study at large found these results: Unsorted PBMC were profiled instead of sorted CD4+ and CD8+ T cells because pre-ART samples had limited cell numbers. No data were available on ART adherence, viral resistance or therapy changes, limiting inferences about post-ART repertoire changes. ART initiation was associated with a significant increase in TRB diversity, but diversity stayed significantly below transplant donor controls even after long-term ART. HIV repertoires had narrower CDR3 length ranges than controls, and the network structure suggested an antigen-experienced repertoire that shifted only slightly toward naive after ART. Expanded TRB clones identified before ART initiation dominated the repertoire at all time points, although this dominance fluctuated and declined in many PLHIV after ART. The samples span the years 2004 to 2017, and the ART regimens used may be less effective than current regimens. Owing to limited PBMC availability, only the TCR beta chain was sequenced, without alpha chain pairing.

For this chain, trimming is 5 bases at the V end and 1 base at the J end, and the number of junction bases without a gene match is 10. From its cysteine to its phenylalanine, the CDR3 spans 17 amino acids. Of the read, only the CDR3 DNA is kept; its 51 bases are in frame from base 1. CDR1 and CDR2 are drawn from the germline V gene (reference sequence): LNHDA, SQIVND. The immunoSEQ hsTCRB v3.0 assay was used at survey level resolution for TRB variable region sequencing. The target sequencing depth for TRB was roughly 35,000-55,000 T-cell genomes per sample. Pooled TRB libraries were sequenced on an Illumina MiSeq with a v3 150-cycle kit. Regarding the original processing steps: Repertoire analysis ran in R within a reproducible Nextflow workflow covering QC, data transformation and analysis. LymphoSeq2, an R package for AIRR-Seq data exploration, was used to implement custom analyses. Several samples yielding fewer than 5000 total TRB sequences were excluded, leaving 188 analyzed HIV repertoires. Of the roughly 180 retained HIV repertoires, 55 to 60 were collected before and under 150 after ART initiation. Repertoires were downsampled to 5000 TRB nucleotide sequences, and summary statistics were averaged over 100 downsampling iterations. Only TRB sequences with CDR3 regions of at least seven amino acids were retained for analysis. Two measures captured diversity: a Shannon entropy-derived clonality score and the Gini coefficient. In repertoire networks, the top 5000 CDR3 amino acid sequences were linked whenever an edit distance of one separated two sequences. For TRB CDR3 amino acid sequences, GLIPH2 was used to predict antigen specificity groups and MHC restriction. CDR3 amino acid sequences were matched against VDJdb and McPAS-TCR to flag known CMV, EBV, HIV or tissue antigen associations. Pre-ART, post-ART and control groups were compared with Wilcoxon signed-rank tests and Holm-Bonferroni correction. Not all clones reach the TCRdb copy of this immuneACCESS table, which keeps in-frame sequences only. Checked studies attribute under half of the gap to unresolved V genes and leave the rest unexplained. V and J calls and clone size are those listed in that table; D and trimming were worked out from the DNA. The table for this sample lists more than 35,000 clones; approximately 79% of them were counted only once. Of the sample, over 5% falls within the top ten clones.

This clone was seen once. The target of this receptor is not known. No quality values exist for individual bases; no much larger clone is one base distant. Inclusion was restricted to participants for whom at least one PBMC sample before ART initiation and at least two post-ART samples were available. Every participant with HIV received treatment in the United States of America. Before DNA extraction, cryopreserved samples of about 1-10 million PBMC were thawed and washed. At the time of the earliest PBMC sample, participants with HIV were aged between about 20 and 54 years. Per participant, PBMC samples came from 1-4 timepoints prior to ART initiation and 2-8 timepoints following ART initiation, for a median of 7 samples. For every participant, serial HIV viral load, CD4+ T-cell count, ART history and demographic data were obtained. A Qiagen kit on a QIAcube was used to extract genomic DNA from unsorted PBMC, with samples processed in batches of 12.

The sequencing here drew on unsorted PBMCs, taken 1.5 years after starting antiretroviral therapy. The receptor chain draws on TRBV19 and TRBJ2-5, with 10 middle bases fitting TRBD2. This TCR was recovered from a man between 18 and 29 years old with HIV. This receptor has the CDR3 CASSPWTSGLGQETQYF. The DNA reads TGTGCCAGTAGTCCCTGGACTAGCGGACTGGGCCAAGAGACCCAGTACTTC. Full variable domain (CDR3 extended with the reference TRBV19 and TRBJ2-5 proteins): DGGITQSPKYLFRKEGQNVTLSCEQNLNHDAMYWYRQDPGQGLRLIYYSQIVNDFQKGDIAEGYSVSREKKESFPLTVTSAQKNPTAFYLCASSPWTSGLGQETQYFGPGTRLLVL.